The present T cell receptor beta chain was sequenced within a study of T-cell reconstitution after alpha-beta-depleted transplantation in children. Preparation of the TCRbeta library involved a method that used unique molecular identifiers. MiXCR was run by TCRdb on the PCR reads, yielding one entry per CDR3 protein. Among some 830,000 distinct CDR3 sequences listed, less than 20% were seen once. Points on this clonotype: As yet, its antigen is unknown.

Findings and caveats of the study: Reportedly, only several hundred clones from non-depleted graft cells drove alpha-beta T-cell counts at about two months. There were some patients whose high TCRbeta diversity at day 60 came from surviving recipient T cells and thymic progenitors.

Germline V gene sequence: CDR1 DFQATT, CDR2 SNEGSKA (reference sequence). J was trimmed by 4 bases and V by 5 bases; bases with no gene match: 14. CDR3 length equals 16 residues. The sequences come from PBMCs, mostly from graft donor cells, collected 360 days after TCRalphabeta/CD19-depleted stem cell transplant. The chain joins TRBV20-1 to TRBJ2-3, with TRBD2 matching over 8 bases. The sequence came from a male patient younger than 18 who had a stem cell transplant for acute lymphoblastic leukemia, so the T cells may come from the graft donor. CDR3 protein: CSAPPISGEVSDTQYF. CDR3 sequence (DNA): TGCAGTGCTCCTCCTATTAGCGGGGAGGTGTCAGATACGCAGTATTTT.